The 19 T cell receptor beta chains in this list originate from one sample, sequenced in a study of blood T cell repertoires in COVID-19. Data came from immunoSEQ multiplex PCR; TCRdb stores just in-frame clones and leaves some out. This repertoire shows almost 200,000 clones, 70% to 90% found once; its top ten account for more than 0.7%. The sample taken for sequencing was peripheral blood. The receptors come from a woman in her 70s with acute or convalescent COVID-19.

The V and J genes are TRBV7-9 and TRBJ2-3; 9 bases are shared with TRBD2. CDR3 length: 15 residues. Looked up from germline, CDR1 is SEHNR and CDR2 is FQNEAQ (reference sequence). The junction had 0 bases not matched to a gene; V was cut back by 1 base and J by 1 base. The CDR3 loop reads CASSLGTSGTDTQYF. Here the CDR3 DNA reads TGTGCCAGCAGCTTAGGGACTAGCGGCACAGATACGCAGTATTTT.

This chain links TRBV4-1 with TRBJ1-2; D possibly corresponds to TRBD1 (5 bases). The CDR3 has 13 residues. Looked up from germline, CDR1 is MGHRA and CDR2 is YSYEKL. Deletions cut 4 bases from V and 3 bases from J, with 9 bases between. This chain's CDR3 is CASSPFRDYGYTF. CDR3 nucleotide sequence: TGCGCCAGCAGCCCGTTCAGGGACTATGGCTACACCTTC.

This chain joins TRBV19 and TRBJ1-5, with 7 positions matching TRBD1. The ends lost 3 bases at V and 6 bases at J; junction bases unmatched: 5. There are 14 residues in the CDR3. The V gene's germline CDR1 is LNHDA and CDR2 SQIVND (reference sequence). The CDR3 DNA sequence: TGTGCCAGTAGTATGGGACAGATGGGTCAGCCCCAGCATTTT. This gives the protein CASSMGQMGQPQHF.

This clone was recorded a few times. The chain has TRBV2 and TRBJ1-5, with D possibly being TRBD1 (5 bases). The CDR3 covers 14 residues. Trimming left V 4 bases short and J 5 bases short, with 12 bases between. In germline, CDR1 is SNHLY, CDR2 FYNNEI. CDR3 in DNA: TGTGCCAGCAGTGCAACAGGTCCCGATCAGCCCCAGCATTTT. Encoded protein: CASSATGPDQPQHF.

The chain joins TRBV2 to TRBJ2-1, with D possibly matching TRBD2 (5 bases). The V gene lost 4 bases and the J gene lost 7 bases, with 14 bases spanning the gap. Germline CDR1 is SNHLY and CDR2 is FYNNEI. The CDR3 covers 14 residues. In DNA, the CDR3 is TGTGCCAGCAGTGTGGACTTAGTTCCGAATGAGCAGTTCTTC. This codes for CASSVDLVPNEQFF.

The chain has TRBV5-4 and TRBJ2-1; 12 nucleotides line up with TRBD2. Looked up from germline, CDR1 is SGHNT and CDR2 is YYREEE (reference sequence). The CDR3 loop spans 14 amino acids. Trimming removed 4 bases from V and 5 bases from J; junction bases left unmatched: 1. The CDR3 nucleotides are TGTGCCAGCAGCCGGACTAGCGGGAACAATGAGCAGTTCTTC. This translates into CASSRTSGNNEQFF.

This clone was observed a single time. The rearrangement joins TRBV5-1 to TRBJ1-1; 7 bases map to TRBD1. Looked up from germline, CDR1 is SGHRS and CDR2 is YFSETQ. V lost 2 bases and J lost 10; bases outside the gene matches: 8. The length of the CDR3 is 13 residues. The CDR3 sequence is CASSLTGARGAFF. DNA of the CDR3: TGCGCCAGCAGCTTAACAGGGGCCCGGGGAGCTTTCTTT.

The V call is TRBV7-2, the J call TRBJ1-5; 12 bases fit TRBD1. This CDR3 region has 15 residues. V trimming: 3 bases; J trimming: 6 bases; junction bases outside the gene matches: 3. CDR1 and CDR2 (germline): SGHTA, FQGNSA. CDR3 region: CASSFGTGGVQPQHF. The CDR3 region has the DNA TGTGCCAGCAGCTTCGGGACAGGGGGCGTTCAGCCCCAGCATTTT.

The CDR3 DNA reads as TGTGCCCTAAGGAGTCAGGGCCCCGGAGAGACCCAGTACTTC. Protein product: CALRSQGPGETQYF. The chain recombines TRBV6-5 with TRBJ2-5; possibly TRBD1 for D (5 bases). CDR3 length: 14 residues. CDR1 is MNHEY and CDR2 is SVGAGI in the germline V gene. V lost 11 bases to trimming and J lost 4 bases, with 20 bases between them.

This sequence joins TRBV6-2 or TRBV6-3 and TRBJ1-1; D may be TRBD1 (5 bases). CDR1 and CDR2 from the germline V gene are MNHEY and SVGEGT. The length of the CDR3 is 16 residues. V gave up 2 bases and J gave up 2 bases, with 15 bases separating them. For the CDR3, the DNA is TGTGCCAGCAGTTACGATTCGGGGGTTAGAAACACTGAAGCTTTCTTT. This translates into CASSYDSGVRNTEAFF.

Only one count was recorded for this clone. The chain couples TRBV12-3 or TRBV12-4 to TRBJ1-3; 7 bases are shared with TRBD1. The J segment lost 7 bases and the V segment lost 6 bases, leaving 6 bases of the junction unmatched. This CDR3 is 13 amino acids long. CDR3 in DNA: TGTGCCAGCAGCATTTCCAGGGGGAACACCATATATTTT. Its protein product is CASSISRGNTIYF.

The genes are TRBV2 and TRBJ2-1; TRBD1 agrees at 10 bases. Germline trimming cut 7 bases from V and 9 bases from J; bases unmatched to any gene: 12. Germline lookup yields CDR1 SNHLY and CDR2 FYNNEI. This CDR3 comprises 15 residues. The CDR3 is CASNGGTGANGEQFF. The CDR3 DNA reads TGTGCCAGCAATGGGGGGACAGGGGCCAACGGTGAGCAGTTCTTC.

The rearrangement uses TRBV19 and TRBJ1-6; the match to TRBD1 covers 11 bases. V dropped 4 bases and J dropped 9; count of bases not matched to a gene: 8. The CDR3 consists of 16 residues. Germline V gene data show CDR1 as LNHDA and CDR2 as SQIVND (reference sequence). Here the CDR3 reads CASSRGTGGSRSPLHF. CDR3 coding DNA: TGTGCCAGTAGTAGGGGGACAGGGGGATCGCGTTCACCCCTCCACTTT.

The sample holds a few counts of this clone. The chain uses TRBV14 and TRBJ1-1; D perhaps matches TRBD1 (6 bases). The CDR3 contains 15 residues. Trimming shortened V by 3 bases and J by 3 bases, and 14 bases separated the two germline ends. Germline assignment: CDR1 SGHDN and CDR2 FVKESK. This CDR3 is CASSHHRDRHTEAFF. DNA of the CDR3: TGTGCCAGCAGCCATCACAGGGATAGACACACTGAAGCTTTCTTT.

The V gene is TRBV18, the J gene TRBJ2-4, with D uncertain. The V and J ends lost 1 base and 1 base respectively, with 5 bases between them. The germline CDR1 and CDR2 sequences are KGHSH and LQKENI. The CDR3 contains 14 residues. This CDR3 is CASSPLVAKNIQYF. DNA for the CDR3: TGTGCCAGCTCACCACTCGTGGCCAAAAACATTCAGTACTTC.

The V call is TRBV12-3 or TRBV12-4, the J call TRBJ1-1; 7 bases fit TRBD1. Trimming removed 3 bases from V and 4 bases from J; junction bases left unmatched: 2. The CDR3 length is 13 residues. CDR3 in amino acids: CASSFRGLTEAFF. The CDR3 DNA sequence: TGTGCCAGCAGTTTTAGGGGGCTCACTGAAGCTTTCTTT.

In its sample, this clone was seen a few times. The rearrangement joins TRBV19 to TRBJ1-5; the D is unclear. CDR1 is LNHDA and CDR2 is SQIVND in the germline V gene (reference sequence). Trimming took 7 bases from V and 0 from J, leaving 10 bases between them. The CDR3 is made up of 14 amino acids. CDR3 nucleotides: TGTGCCAGTACCTCAGGCTATAGCAATCAGCCCCAGCATTTT. Its protein is CASTSGYSNQPQHF.

The rearrangement joins TRBV7-8 to TRBJ2-3; 10 bases match TRBD2. This CDR3 region has 18 residues. Germline-derived CDR1 and CDR2 are SGHVS and FQNEAQ. V lost 2 bases and J lost 0; bases outside the gene matches: 8. The CDR3, as DNA: TGTGCCAGCAGCTTATCCCCAAGCGGGAGGGCGAGCACAGATACGCAGTATTTT. This sequence encodes CASSLSPSGRASTDTQYF.

V usage is TRBV10-1 and J usage is TRBJ2-1; D uncertain. Germline V gene sequence: CDR1 WNHNN, CDR2 SYGVQD (reference sequence). This CDR3 spans 13 amino acids. Deletions cut 0 bases from V and 6 bases from J, with 6 bases between. For the CDR3, the DNA is TGCGCCAGCAGTGAGTCGAACAGCAATGAGCAGTTCTTC. This encodes CASSESNSNEQFF.